The rows below give T cell receptor beta chains drawn from one sample of a study of cytomegalovirus exposure and HLA in healthy donors. The assay was immunoSEQ multiplex PCR, and TCRdb's table has in-frame clones only and misses some. In the table there are 90,000 or so clones, about 76% of which are singletons. Specimen: PBMCs. These receptors were taken from a man aged 25-45 years in good health and CMV-seropositive. Both conserved end residues are part of each CDR3. Fields, in order: J gene, D gene, clone size, V gene, CDR3 DNA, CDR3 protein. The D gene is left open where the match is weak. Size is omitted from some rows. Given values are once, few, many or a class for expanded clones.

J gene: TRBJ1-4
D gene: .
clone size: .
V gene: TRBV9
CDR3 DNA: TGTGCCAGCAGCGTAGCAGGGTCTAATGAAAAACTGTTTTTT
CDR3 protein: CASSVAGSNEKLFF

J gene: TRBJ2-7
D gene: .
clone size: once
V gene: TRBV9
CDR3 DNA: TGTGCCAGCAGCGTTGGGGCCGGCACCGAGCAGTACTTC
CDR3 protein: CASSVGAGTEQYF

J gene: TRBJ2-1
D gene: .
clone size: once
V gene: TRBV6-4
CDR3 DNA: TGTGCCAGCAGTGACTCAGGGGGGGCTCCCTACAATGAGCAGTTCTTC
CDR3 protein: CASSDSGGAPYNEQFF

J gene: TRBJ2-7
D gene: TRBD1
clone size: .
V gene: TRBV7-8
CDR3 DNA: TGTGCCAGCAGCCTATCCAAACGGGACAGAAGCTCCTACGAGCAGTACTTC
CDR3 protein: CASSLSKRDRSSYEQYF

J gene: TRBJ1-1
D gene: TRBD1
clone size: .
V gene: TRBV7-2
CDR3 DNA: TGTGCCAGCAGCTTCAGTAGAACAGGGGGCGAGGGGGGGAACACTGAAGCTTTCTTT
CDR3 protein: CASSFSRTGGEGGNTEAFF

J gene: TRBJ2-7
D gene: TRBD1
clone size: .
V gene: TRBV27
CDR3 DNA: TGTGCCAGCAGTTTACGGGGACAGGGAGGCTACGAGCAGTACTTC
CDR3 protein: CASSLRGQGGYEQYF

J gene: TRBJ1-3
D gene: .
clone size: .
V gene: TRBV19
CDR3 DNA: TGTGCCAGTAGTATCGACGCGCAGTCTAGCTCTGGAAACGCCATATATTTT
CDR3 protein: CASSIDAQSSSGNAIYF

J gene: TRBJ2-2
D gene: .
clone size: .
V gene: TRBV5-4
CDR3 DNA: TGTGCCAGCAGCTTGCGTGGGCCCGACACCGGGGAGCTGTTTTTT
CDR3 protein: CASSLRGPDTGELFF

J gene: TRBJ1-5
D gene: .
clone size: medium-sized
V gene: TRBV28
CDR3 DNA: TGTGCCAGCAGTTTGGATAACAGTCTAGGAAGGGGTCAGCATTTT
CDR3 protein: CASSLDNSLGRGQHF

J gene: TRBJ1-4
D gene: .
clone size: .
V gene: TRBV7-9
CDR3 DNA: TGTGCCAGCAGCTTACCGAGGTTGGGTACAACTAATGAAAAACTGTTTTTT
CDR3 protein: CASSLPRLGTTNEKLFF

J gene: TRBJ2-7
D gene: TRBD2
clone size: .
V gene: TRBV4-3
CDR3 DNA: TGCGCCAGCAGCCAAGATCGGGGGGGCGGGTACGAGCAGTACTTC
CDR3 protein: CASSQDRGGGYEQYF

J gene: TRBJ2-7
D gene: TRBD2
clone size: once
V gene: TRBV5-1
CDR3 DNA: TGCGCCAGCAGGAACGGGGAGGGGGAGCAGTACTTC
CDR3 protein: CASRNGEGEQYF

J gene: TRBJ1-6
D gene: .
clone size: once
V gene: TRBV5-8
CDR3 DNA: TGTGCCAGCAGCTTGGATGGGCGACGGAATAATTCACCCCTCCACTTT
CDR3 protein: CASSLDGRRNNSPLHF

J gene: TRBJ1-1
D gene: TRBD1
clone size: .
V gene: TRBV6-1
CDR3 DNA: TGTGCCAGCAGTGACCGGACAGGGAAGAACACTGAAGCTTTCTTT
CDR3 protein: CASSDRTGKNTEAFF

J gene: TRBJ2-3
D gene: TRBD2
clone size: .
V gene: TRBV5-5
CDR3 DNA: TGTGCCAGCAGCCTCATTAGCGGGGGGGGCACAGATACGCAGTATTTT
CDR3 protein: CASSLISGGGTDTQYF

J gene: TRBJ1-2
D gene: .
clone size: .
V gene: TRBV4-1
CDR3 DNA: TGCGCCAGCAGCCCAACAGGGAGTGTCGGGGGCTACACCTTC
CDR3 protein: CASSPTGSVGGYTF

J gene: TRBJ1-5
D gene: TRBD1
clone size: .
V gene: TRBV5-1
CDR3 DNA: TGCGCCAGCAGCCGGACAGGGGGTAGCAATCAGCCCCAGCATTTT
CDR3 protein: CASSRTGGSNQPQHF

J gene: TRBJ1-5
D gene: .
clone size: .
V gene: TRBV6-1
CDR3 DNA: TGTGCCAGCAGTGGAGGGATCCGCAATCAGCCCCAGCATTTT
CDR3 protein: CASSGGIRNQPQHF

J gene: TRBJ2-5
D gene: TRBD1
clone size: .
V gene: TRBV7-9
CDR3 DNA: TGTGCCAGCAGCTTAGTACGGTATCGGGACAGTGAAGAGACCCAGTACTTC
CDR3 protein: CASSLVRYRDSEETQYF

J gene: TRBJ1-2
D gene: TRBD1
clone size: .
V gene: TRBV28
CDR3 DNA: TGTGCCAGCAGTAGGACAGGGAGTACCTACTATGGCTACACCTTC
CDR3 protein: CASSRTGSTYYGYTF

J gene: TRBJ2-1
D gene: TRBD1
clone size: .
V gene: TRBV14
CDR3 DNA: TGTGCCAGCAGCCAAGAAAGCGCACGGGACAGGGACAATGAGCAGTTCTTC
CDR3 protein: CASSQESARDRDNEQFF

J gene: TRBJ2-2
D gene: .
clone size: .
V gene: TRBV9
CDR3 DNA: TGTGCCAGCAGCGTCCCCCAAAGCGGTCCGAACACCGGGGAGCTGTTTTTT
CDR3 protein: CASSVPQSGPNTGELFF

J gene: TRBJ2-5
D gene: .
clone size: .
V gene: TRBV4-2
CDR3 DNA: TGTGCCAGCAGCCAAGGTCGTGGGGGGTTGACGCAAGAGACCCAGTACTTC
CDR3 protein: CASSQGRGGLTQETQYF

J gene: TRBJ2-6
D gene: .
clone size: .
V gene: TRBV5-5
CDR3 DNA: TGTGCCAGCAGCCTCATCTACTCTGGGGCCAACGTCCTGACTTTC
CDR3 protein: CASSLIYSGANVLTF

J gene: TRBJ2-5
D gene: TRBD2
clone size: .
V gene: TRBV7-9
CDR3 DNA: TGTTCCAGCAGCATGCGACTAGCGGGAAAGCAAGAGACCCAGTACTTC
CDR3 protein: CSSSMRLAGKQETQYF

J gene: TRBJ2-1
D gene: .
clone size: .
V gene: TRBV5-1
CDR3 DNA: TGCGCCAGCAGCTTGATGGGGGGGCCCTATGAGCAGTTCTTC
CDR3 protein: CASSLMGGPYEQFF

J gene: TRBJ2-3
D gene: TRBD2
clone size: once
V gene: TRBV5-1
CDR3 DNA: TGCGCCAGCAGCTTGGGTTCGGGGGGGCGATTCGCAGATACGCAGTATTTT
CDR3 protein: CASSLGSGGRFADTQYF

J gene: TRBJ1-5
D gene: .
clone size: .
V gene: TRBV2
CDR3 DNA: TGTGCCAGCAGGGCGGACAGACATAGCAATCAGCCCCAGCATTTT
CDR3 protein: CASRADRHSNQPQHF

J gene: TRBJ2-1
D gene: TRBD1
clone size: .
V gene: TRBV7-9
CDR3 DNA: TGTGCCAGCAGCCAGACCGGGCAGGGGGTCGACAATGAGCAGTTCTTC
CDR3 protein: CASSQTGQGVDNEQFF

J gene: TRBJ2-5
D gene: TRBD2
clone size: .
V gene: TRBV5-1
CDR3 DNA: TGCGCCAGCAGCCCGGGGGGACCGGATTTTGCCTGGCAAGAGACCCAGTACTTC
CDR3 protein: CASSPGGPDFAWQETQYF

J gene: TRBJ1-5
D gene: TRBD1
clone size: .
V gene: TRBV30
CDR3 DNA: TGTGCCTGGAACCCCGGACAGGAAGGGGTGAGCGACAATCAGCCCCAGCATTTT
CDR3 protein: CAWNPGQEGVSDNQPQHF

J gene: TRBJ2-7
D gene: TRBD1
clone size: .
V gene: TRBV6-5
CDR3 DNA: TGTGCCAGCAGCTCAGGGACAGGGCTCGCCTACGAGCAGTACTTC
CDR3 protein: CASSSGTGLAYEQYF

J gene: TRBJ1-2
D gene: TRBD1
clone size: .
V gene: TRBV27
CDR3 DNA: TGTACCAGCGCGGGACAGAGCTATGGCTACACCTTC
CDR3 protein: CTSAGQSYGYTF

J gene: TRBJ1-4
D gene: .
clone size: .
V gene: TRBV18
CDR3 DNA: TGTGCCAGCTCACCACAATCCGCAACTAATGAAAAACTGTTTTTT
CDR3 protein: CASSPQSATNEKLFF

J gene: TRBJ2-4
D gene: TRBD1
clone size: .
V gene: TRBV7-9
CDR3 DNA: TGTGCCAGCAGCTACACTCTAGTAGATACAGGGGATGGGCACATTCAGTACTTC
CDR3 protein: CASSYTLVDTGDGHIQYF

J gene: TRBJ2-7
D gene: .
clone size: .
V gene: TRBV7-3
CDR3 DNA: TGTGCCAGCAGAACGTGGGTAGCGACTCGATGCGAGCAGTACTTC
CDR3 protein: CASRTWVATRCEQYF

J gene: TRBJ1-2
D gene: TRBD1
clone size: few
V gene: TRBV4-3
CDR3 DNA: TGCGCCAGCAGCCAAAGGACAGGGGGCGACTATGGCTACACCTTC
CDR3 protein: CASSQRTGGDYGYTF

J gene: TRBJ1-4
D gene: .
clone size: .
V gene: TRBV5-8
CDR3 DNA: TGTGCCAGCAGCATCGGAACTAATGAAAAACTGTTTTTT
CDR3 protein: CASSIGTNEKLFF

J gene: TRBJ2-7
D gene: TRBD2
clone size: .
V gene: TRBV15
CDR3 DNA: TGTGCCACCAGTAGCGGGGGGTCCTCCTACGAGCAGTACTTC
CDR3 protein: CATSSGGSSYEQYF

J gene: TRBJ2-5
D gene: TRBD2
clone size: .
V gene: TRBV11-2
CDR3 DNA: TGTGCCAGCAGCTCTTGGACTAGCGCCCGAGAGACCCAGTACTTC
CDR3 protein: CASSSWTSARETQYF

J gene: TRBJ1-3
D gene: .
clone size: .
V gene: TRBV5-1
CDR3 DNA: TGCGCCAGCAGCTTGTCACGGGGTTCTGGAAACACCATATATTTT
CDR3 protein: CASSLSRGSGNTIYF

J gene: TRBJ1-2
D gene: .
clone size: .
V gene: TRBV4-1
CDR3 DNA: TGCGCCAGCAGCCAAGGGTGGGGGGGTAACTATGGCTACACCTTC
CDR3 protein: CASSQGWGGNYGYTF

J gene: TRBJ2-1
D gene: TRBD1
clone size: .
V gene: TRBV23-1
CDR3 DNA: TGCGCCAGCAGCCCCCAGGACAGGGGAGGCAATGAGCAGTTCTTC
CDR3 protein: CASSPQDRGGNEQFF

J gene: TRBJ2-2
D gene: .
clone size: .
V gene: TRBV4-3
CDR3 DNA: TGCGCCAGCAGCCAAGGCGATGTCGGGGAGCTGTTTTTT
CDR3 protein: CASSQGDVGELFF

J gene: TRBJ2-1
D gene: .
clone size: .
V gene: TRBV7-3
CDR3 DNA: TGTGCCAGCAGCTTATCCCTTACGGGGGACTACAATGAGCAGTTCTTC
CDR3 protein: CASSLSLTGDYNEQFF

J gene: TRBJ1-2
D gene: TRBD1
clone size: .
V gene: TRBV7-8
CDR3 DNA: TGTGCCAGCAGCTTAACCCCGACAGGGACCTATGGCTACACCTTC
CDR3 protein: CASSLTPTGTYGYTF

J gene: TRBJ1-1
D gene: .
clone size: .
V gene: TRBV25-1
CDR3 DNA: TGTGCCAGCAGTTGGGGAAGGGGGAGCACTGAAGCTTTCTTT
CDR3 protein: CASSWGRGSTEAFF

J gene: TRBJ2-2
D gene: TRBD2
clone size: .
V gene: TRBV5-5
CDR3 DNA: TGTGCCAGCGAGGGACTAGCGGGGGGGCCTGTCGGGGAGCTGTTTTTT
CDR3 protein: CASEGLAGGPVGELFF

J gene: TRBJ2-1
D gene: TRBD2
clone size: .
V gene: TRBV7-9
CDR3 DNA: TGTGCCAGCAGCTTTCGAGAGCGGGGGGGATCGTTCTTC
CDR3 protein: CASSFRERGGSFF

J gene: TRBJ1-1
D gene: .
clone size: .
V gene: TRBV21-1
CDR3 DNA: TGTGCCAGCAGCAAAGACAGGGGCCTCCCCATGAACACTGAAGCTTTCTTT
CDR3 protein: CASSKDRGLPMNTEAFF

J gene: TRBJ1-1
D gene: TRBD1
clone size: .
V gene: TRBV5-1
CDR3 DNA: TGCGCCAGCAGCGAGACAGGGGGCAGTACTGAAGCTTTCTTT
CDR3 protein: CASSETGGSTEAFF

J gene: TRBJ2-5
D gene: TRBD2
clone size: .
V gene: TRBV5-1
CDR3 DNA: TGCGCCAGCAGCCAAGCGGGGGGGCTCCAAGAGACCCAGTACTTC
CDR3 protein: CASSQAGGLQETQYF

J gene: TRBJ1-2
D gene: TRBD1
clone size: few
V gene: TRBV16
CDR3 DNA: TGTGCCAGCAGCCAATCCAGGACAGGGGGAGATGGCTACACCTTC
CDR3 protein: CASSQSRTGGDGYTF

J gene: TRBJ2-7
D gene: TRBD2
clone size: .
V gene: TRBV7-9
CDR3 DNA: TGTTCCAGCAGCTTAGAAGCCGGACTAGCGGTAGCCTACGAGCAGTACTTC
CDR3 protein: CSSSLEAGLAVAYEQYF

J gene: TRBJ2-7
D gene: .
clone size: .
V gene: TRBV28
CDR3 DNA: TGTGCCAGCAGTTCCCCAAACTCCTACGAGCAGTACTTC
CDR3 protein: CASSSPNSYEQYF

J gene: TRBJ2-7
D gene: .
clone size: .
V gene: TRBV7-8
CDR3 DNA: TGTGCCAGCAGCTCGACATATCAGGGGTACGAGCAGTACTTC
CDR3 protein: CASSSTYQGYEQYF

J gene: TRBJ2-5
D gene: .
clone size: .
V gene: TRBV6-1
CDR3 DNA: TGTGCCAGCAGTGCGAGACAGGCGGGCCAAGAGACCCAGTACTTC
CDR3 protein: CASSARQAGQETQYF

J gene: TRBJ1-6
D gene: .
clone size: .
V gene: TRBV6-6
CDR3 DNA: TGTGCCAGCAAGTTCGACGGGTCCTATAATTCACCCCTCCACTTT
CDR3 protein: CASKFDGSYNSPLHF

J gene: TRBJ2-7
D gene: .
clone size: .
V gene: TRBV28
CDR3 DNA: TGTGCCAGCAGTCCACAATACGAGCAGTACTTC
CDR3 protein: CASSPQYEQYF

J gene: TRBJ2-7
D gene: .
clone size: .
V gene: TRBV2
CDR3 DNA: TGTGCCAGCAGTGAGAGGTTTGTCTACGAGCAGTACTTC
CDR3 protein: CASSERFVYEQYF